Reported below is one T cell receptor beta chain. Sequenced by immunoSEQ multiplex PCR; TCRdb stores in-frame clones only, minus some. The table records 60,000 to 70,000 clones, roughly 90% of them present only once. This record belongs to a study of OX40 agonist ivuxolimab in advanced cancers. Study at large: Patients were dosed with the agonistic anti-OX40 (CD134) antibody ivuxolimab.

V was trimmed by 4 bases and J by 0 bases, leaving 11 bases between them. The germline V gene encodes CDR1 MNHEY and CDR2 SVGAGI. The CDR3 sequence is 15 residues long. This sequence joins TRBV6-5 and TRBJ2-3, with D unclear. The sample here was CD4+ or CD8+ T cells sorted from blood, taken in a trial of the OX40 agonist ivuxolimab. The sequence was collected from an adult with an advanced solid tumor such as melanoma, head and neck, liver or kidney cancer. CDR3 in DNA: TGTGCCAGCAGTTCGCTGACACGAAGCACAGATACGCAGTATTTT. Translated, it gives CASSSLTRSTDTQYF.